The T cell receptor (beta chain) under discussion was sequenced for a study of T cells in Graves' hyperthyroidism and ophthalmopathy. Comments on this clonotype: This is likely a read error, given that the CDR3 carries no conserved phenylalanine or tryptophan at its end. The DNA is left out, because the CDR3 cannot be placed on it with certainty; the CDR3 is given as TCRdb lists it.

CDR1 LNHNV and CDR2 YYDKDF come from the germline V gene (reference sequence). The CDR3 is 9 residues long, counting both termini. The source material, RNA transcripts, was used to amplify TCR beta CDR3 regions. TCR CDR3 regions were first amplified by RT-PCR with HTBI primers. TCRdb called the multiplex PCR reads again in MiXCR, with one record for every CDR3 protein. The repertoire consists of around 720,000 distinct CDR3 sequences, with roughly a third occurring once and the leading ten covering around 30%. This TCR was recovered from a woman in her thirties or forties with Graves' hyperthyroidism. Specimen: blood. J is TRBJ1-4 and V is TRBV15; the D call in the table, TRBD1, was not verified against the DNA. The CDR3 spells CATSRAGVY.